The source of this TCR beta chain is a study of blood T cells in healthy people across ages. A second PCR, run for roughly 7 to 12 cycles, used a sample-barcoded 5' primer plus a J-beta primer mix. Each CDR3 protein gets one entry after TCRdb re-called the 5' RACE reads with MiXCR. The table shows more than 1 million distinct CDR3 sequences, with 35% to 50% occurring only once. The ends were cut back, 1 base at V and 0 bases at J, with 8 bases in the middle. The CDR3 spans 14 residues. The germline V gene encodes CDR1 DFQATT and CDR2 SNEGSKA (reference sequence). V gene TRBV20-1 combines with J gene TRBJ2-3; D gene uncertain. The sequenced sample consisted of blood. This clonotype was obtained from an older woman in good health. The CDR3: CSARACTSTDTQYF. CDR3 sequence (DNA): TGCAGTGCTAGAGCCTGCACTAGCACAGATACGCAGTATTTT.